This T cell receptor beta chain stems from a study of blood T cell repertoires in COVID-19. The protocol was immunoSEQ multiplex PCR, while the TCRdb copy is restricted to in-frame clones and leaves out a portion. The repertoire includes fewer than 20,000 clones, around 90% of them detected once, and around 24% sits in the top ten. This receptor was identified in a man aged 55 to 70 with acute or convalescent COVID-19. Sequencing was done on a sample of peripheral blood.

The CDR3 is CASSPTSLGGTGELFF. For the CDR3, the DNA is TGTGCCAGCAGCCCCACCTCTTTGGGAGGAACCGGGGAGCTGTTTTTT. The chain carries TRBV7-3 and TRBJ2-2; a weak D match, TRBD2 (6 bases). Germline CDR1 is SGHTA and CDR2 is FQGTGA. The CDR3 has 16 amino acids. With 5 bases removed from V and 5 bases from J, the gap between germline ends came to 18 bases. Together with reference TRBV7-3 and TRBJ2-2, the CDR3 gives the full variable domain: GAGVSQTPSNKVTEKGKYVELRCDPISGHTALYWYRQSLGQGPEFLIYFQGTGAADDSGLPNDRFFAVRPEGSVSTLKIQRTERGDSAVYLCASSPTSLGGTGELFFGEGSRLTVL.